This TCR beta chain appears in the sequencing data of a study of T-cell memory formation after mild COVID-19. Study summary: There were largely donor-specific TCR clusters.

This clonotype was picked up a small number of times. TCRdb fed the 5' RACE reads into MiXCR, producing one record per CDR3 protein. The table lists about 320,000 distinct CDR3 sequences, roughly an eighth of them singletons, with roughly 21% in the top ten. Looked up from germline, CDR1 is DFQATT and CDR2 is SNEGSKA (reference sequence). The CDR3 consists of 14 residues. The V end lost 6 bases, the J end lost 0 bases, and 11 bases lay between the germline ends. The sequenced sample was PBMCs or a T cell subset sorted from them (not recorded which). The source of this sequence is a man younger than 35 who had mild COVID-19 (a few samples of this study predate the infection). Cell type and time point are not known. The chain employs TRBV20-1 and TRBJ1-4, with unresolved D. The CDR3 nucleotides are TGCAGTGCGGGGAGAAGTGCAACTAATGAAAAACTGTTTTTT. Amino acid sequence: CSAGRSATNEKLFF.